This TCR beta chain emerged from a study of molecular identifiers for immune sequencing clone quantification. Whole-study findings and limits: Jurkat TCR RNA that was spiked in from one cell was reportedly detectable among one million naive cells.

A remark on this clonotype: Its antigen is undetermined. One end of the junction is discordant with germline, which a read error may explain.

A single record per CDR3 protein comes from TCRdb applying MiXCR to the PCR reads. This sample has 350,000 or so distinct CDR3 sequences; around 21% occur once, and the top ten carry approximately 0.85%. The CDR3 has 15 amino acids. The rearrangement joins TRBV12-3 or TRBV12-4 to TRBJ1-4, with D possibly TRBD1 on 5 matching bases. The sequencing sample was made of naive CD8+ T cells from blood, with Jurkat cell RNA spiked in. The subset is: FACS-sorted CD8+CD4-CCR7+CD45RA+ naive T cells. This sequence originates from a human donor in good health. Some libraries in this study had Jurkat cell RNA spiked in. CDR3 DNA: TGTGCCAGCAGAAGTCGGGCGCAGGGATCTGAAAAACCGTTTTTT. Translating it yields CASRSRAQGSEKPFF.